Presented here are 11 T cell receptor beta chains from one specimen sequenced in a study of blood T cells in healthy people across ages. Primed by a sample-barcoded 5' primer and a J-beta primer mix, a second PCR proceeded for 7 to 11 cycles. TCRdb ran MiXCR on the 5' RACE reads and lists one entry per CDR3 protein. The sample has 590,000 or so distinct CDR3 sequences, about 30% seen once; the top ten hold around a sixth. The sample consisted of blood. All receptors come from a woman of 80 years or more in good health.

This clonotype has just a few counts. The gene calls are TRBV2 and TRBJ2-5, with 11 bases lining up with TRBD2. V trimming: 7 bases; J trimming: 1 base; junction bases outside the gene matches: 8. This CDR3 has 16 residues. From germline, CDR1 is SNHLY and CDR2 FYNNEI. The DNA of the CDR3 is TGTGCCAGCACTAGAAGACTAGCGGGGATCCAAGAGACCCAGTACTTC. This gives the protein CASTRRLAGIQETQYF.

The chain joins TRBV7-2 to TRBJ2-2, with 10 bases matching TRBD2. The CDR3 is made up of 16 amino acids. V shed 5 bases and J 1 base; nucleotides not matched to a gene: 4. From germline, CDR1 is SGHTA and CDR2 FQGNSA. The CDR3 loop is CASSARLAGNTGELFF. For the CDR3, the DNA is TGTGCCAGCAGCGCCCGACTAGCGGGGAACACCGGGGAGCTGTTTTTT.

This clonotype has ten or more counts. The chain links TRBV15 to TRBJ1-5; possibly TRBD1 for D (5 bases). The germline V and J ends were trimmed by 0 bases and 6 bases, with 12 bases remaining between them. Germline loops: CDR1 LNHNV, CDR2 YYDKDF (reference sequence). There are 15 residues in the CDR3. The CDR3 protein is CATSRDQGPTQPQHF. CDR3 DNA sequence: TGTGCCACCAGCAGAGATCAGGGACCCACTCAGCCCCAGCATTTT.

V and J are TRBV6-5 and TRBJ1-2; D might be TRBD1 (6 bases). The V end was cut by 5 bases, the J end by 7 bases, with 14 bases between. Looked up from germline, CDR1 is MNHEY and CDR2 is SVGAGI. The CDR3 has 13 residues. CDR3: CASSTRGWSGYTF. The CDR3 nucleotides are TGTGCCAGCAGTACCAGGGGATGGAGTGGCTACACCTTC.

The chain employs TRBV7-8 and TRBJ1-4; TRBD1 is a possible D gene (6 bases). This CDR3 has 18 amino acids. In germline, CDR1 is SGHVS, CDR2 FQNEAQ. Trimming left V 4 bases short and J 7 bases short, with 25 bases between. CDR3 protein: CASSSTGQISAAGEKLFF. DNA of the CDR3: TGTGCCAGCAGCTCCACCGGACAGATTTCCGCTGCGGGTGAAAAACTGTTTTTT.

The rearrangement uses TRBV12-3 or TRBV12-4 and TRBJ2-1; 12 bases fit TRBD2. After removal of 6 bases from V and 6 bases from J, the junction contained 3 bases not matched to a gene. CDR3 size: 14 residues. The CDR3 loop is CASSRTSGINEQFF. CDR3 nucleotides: TGTGCCAGCAGCCGGACTAGCGGGATCAATGAGCAGTTCTTC.

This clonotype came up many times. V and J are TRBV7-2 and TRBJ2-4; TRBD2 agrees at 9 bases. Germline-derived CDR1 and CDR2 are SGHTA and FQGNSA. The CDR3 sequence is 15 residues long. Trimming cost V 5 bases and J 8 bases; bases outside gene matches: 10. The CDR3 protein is CASSRSGGPGDIQYF. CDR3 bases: TGTGCCAGCAGCCGGAGCGGGGGGCCAGGAGACATTCAGTACTTC.

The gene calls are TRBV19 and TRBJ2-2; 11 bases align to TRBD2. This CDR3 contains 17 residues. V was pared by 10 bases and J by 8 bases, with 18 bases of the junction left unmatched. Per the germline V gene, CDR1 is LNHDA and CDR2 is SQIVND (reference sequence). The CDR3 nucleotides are TGTGCCACGTTGGGAGTGTTATCTAGCGGGGGGAAAGGGGAGCTGTTTTTT. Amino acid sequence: CATLGVLSSGGKGELFF.

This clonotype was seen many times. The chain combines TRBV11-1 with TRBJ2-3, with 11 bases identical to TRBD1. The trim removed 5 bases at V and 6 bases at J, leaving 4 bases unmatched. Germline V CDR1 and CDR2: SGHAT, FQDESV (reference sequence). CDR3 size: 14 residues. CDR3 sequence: CASSPWDRGDTQYF. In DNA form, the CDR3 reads TGTGCCAGCAGCCCCTGGGACAGGGGGGATACGCAGTATTTT.

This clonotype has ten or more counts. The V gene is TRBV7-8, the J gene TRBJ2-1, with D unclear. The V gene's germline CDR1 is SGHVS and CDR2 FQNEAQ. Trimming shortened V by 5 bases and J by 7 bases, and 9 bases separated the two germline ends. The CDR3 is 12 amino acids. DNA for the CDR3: TGTGCCAGCAGCCAGGTGGGTAATGAGCAGTTCTTC. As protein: CASSQVGNEQFF.

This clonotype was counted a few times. Here the CDR3 reads CAWRRDRDYGYTF. The CDR3 coding sequence is TGTGCCTGGAGACGGGACAGGGACTATGGCTACACCTTC. This sequence joins TRBV30 and TRBJ1-2; 9 bases are a match to TRBD1. CDR1 is GTSNPN, CDR2 SVGIG, per germline (reference sequence). V shed 3 bases and J 3 bases; nucleotides not matched to a gene: 2. The CDR3 sequence is 13 residues long.